Presented here are 11 T cell receptor beta chains from one specimen sequenced in a study of cytomegalovirus exposure and HLA in healthy donors. Both 60 Vbeta primers and 13 Jbeta primers went into the PCR. This table comes from immunoSEQ multiplex PCR, and its TCRdb copy is limited to in-frame clones, with some not included. Seen in this sample are approximately 77,000 clones; the ten most common clones hold about 4.6%. Sequencing was carried out using PBMCs. These receptors originate from a man aged 30-40 years in good health and CMV-seronegative.

This chain joins TRBV25-1 and TRBJ1-2; a possible D gene is TRBD1 (6 bases). Germline V gene lookup returns CDR1 MGHDK and CDR2 SYGVNS. The CDR3 is made up of 17 amino acids. The V gene lost 3 bases and the J gene lost 7 bases, with 24 bases spanning the gap. The CDR3 coding sequence is TGTGCCAGCAGTGACCCACTCCAACAGGGTGCCAAGAGTGGCTACACCTTC. Its protein is CASSDPLQQGAKSGYTF.

The rearrangement joins TRBV5-1 to TRBJ2-5; D is uncertain. V lost 0 bases and J lost 4, with 4 bases in between. The CDR3 has 12 amino acids. Germline V lookup: CDR1 SGHRS, CDR2 YFSETQ. This CDR3 reads CASSLVGETQYF. CDR3 DNA: TGCGCCAGCAGCTTGGTCGGAGAGACCCAGTACTTC.

The chain joins TRBV14 to TRBJ1-1, with a possible D match to TRBD1 (5 bases). CDR1 and CDR2 (germline): SGHDN, FVKESK. The CDR3 totals 16 residues. Trimming removed 0 bases at V and 0 bases at J, with 11 bases between. CDR3 loop: CASSQDLAGLNTEAFF. CDR3 nucleotides: TGTGCCAGCAGCCAAGATTTGGCGGGGCTGAACACTGAAGCTTTCTTT.

The V call is TRBV2, the J call TRBJ1-1, with TRBD1 identical over 7 bases. The ends lost 5 bases at V and 8 bases at J; junction bases unmatched: 5. Germline V gene lookup returns CDR1 SNHLY and CDR2 FYNNEI. The CDR3 sequence is 12 residues long. The CDR3: CASSPRQGEAFF. CDR3 DNA sequence: TGTGCCAGCAGTCCTCGACAGGGAGAAGCTTTCTTT.

This chain uses TRBV7-9 with TRBJ2-5; 11 bases align to TRBD2. V dropped 1 base and J dropped 4; count of bases not matched to a gene: 2. Per the germline V gene, CDR1 is SEHNR and CDR2 is FQNEAQ (reference sequence). CDR3 length: 15 residues. The CDR3 here is CASSLVGTSGETQYF. The CDR3 coding sequence is TGTGCCAGCAGCTTAGTAGGGACTAGCGGAGAGACCCAGTACTTC.

The V and J genes are TRBV6-1 and TRBJ1-2; TRBD1 might be the D (5 bases). The CDR3 runs to 14 residues. V was clipped by 2 bases and J by 6 bases, with 13 bases between them. Germline V gene sequence: CDR1 MNHNS, CDR2 SASEGT. The CDR3 loop reads CASSERVMDNGYTF. The DNA for the CDR3 is TGTGCCAGCAGTGAAAGGGTTATGGACAATGGCTACACCTTC.

The chain employs TRBV10-3 and TRBJ2-1, with 7 positions matching TRBD1. The CDR3 is made up of 12 amino acids. The germline V gene has CDR1 ENHRY and CDR2 SYGVKD. The ends lost 10 bases at V and 5 bases at J; junction bases unmatched: 5. CDR3 sequence reads: CATLQGNNEQFF. The CDR3 DNA is TGTGCCACCTTACAGGGGAACAATGAGCAGTTCTTC.

This chain links TRBV14 with TRBJ2-7; maybe TRBD1 (6 bases). This CDR3 spans 14 amino acids. V lost 5 bases, J lost 0 bases, and 11 bases lay in between. The germline V gene has CDR1 SGHDN and CDR2 FVKESK. Written as DNA, the CDR3 is TGTGCCAGCAGCAGGAACAGGGTCTCCTACGAGCAGTACTTC. Translated, it gives CASSRNRVSYEQYF.

The chain carries TRBV7-3 and TRBJ1-2; 9 nucleotides align to TRBD1. CDR3 size: 14 residues. From germline, CDR1 is SGHTA and CDR2 FQGTGA. V shed 0 bases, J shed 14 bases, and the junction held 10 bases outside the gene matches. This chain's CDR3 is CASSLTGTGTVRTF. CDR3 sequence (DNA): TGTGCCAGCAGCTTAACGGGGACAGGGACCGTACGGACCTTC. The whole variable domain, remainder taken from reference TRBV7-3 and TRBJ1-2, is GAGVSQTPSNKVTEKGKYVELRCDPISGHTALYWYRQSLGQGPEFLIYFQGTGAADDSGLPNDRFFAVRPEGSVSTLKIQRTERGDSAVYLCASSLTGTGTVRTFGSGTRLTVV.

The chain carries TRBV6-5 and TRBJ1-2; D not certain. Trimming cost V 0 bases and J 8 bases, with 13 bases left between them. The CDR3 is 14 residues long. Per the germline V gene, CDR1 is MNHEY and CDR2 is SVGAGI. The CDR3 DNA reads as TGTGCCAGCAGTTACTCGGTAGGAACTAGCGGCTACACCTTC. Protein product: CASSYSVGTSGYTF.

The chain employs TRBV9 and TRBJ2-1; no reliable D call. The CDR3 loop spans 13 amino acids. The germline CDR1 and CDR2 sequences are SGDLS and YYNGEE. V was clipped by 2 bases and J by 3 bases, with 6 bases between them. The CDR3 DNA is TGTGCCAGCAGCGTTGGGCACTACAATGAGCAGTTCTTC. It codes for CASSVGHYNEQFF.